The 2 T cell receptor beta chains reported below all come from one sample, sequenced in a study of PD-L1 blockade in urothelial cancer. Sequencing was performed with immunoSEQ multiplex PCR; in TCRdb, only in-frame clones are kept and a portion is missing. Of approximately 65,000 clones in the sample, 85% to 90% were seen once. The sequenced sample was PBMCs, obtained around atezolizumab (anti-PD-L1) treatment. These receptor sequences come from a man aged 55-75 years with urothelial cancer.

The chain combines TRBV30 with TRBJ2-5; 9 bases are shared with TRBD2. The CDR3 is 15 residues long. V shed 0 bases and J 5 bases; nucleotides not matched to a gene: 7. Per the germline V gene, CDR1 is GTSNPN and CDR2 is SVGIG (reference sequence). The CDR3 DNA sequence: TGTGCCTGGAGTGTAAGCTTGGCGGGGGGGGAGACCCAGTACTTC. It codes for CAWSVSLAGGETQYF.

V gene TRBV11-2 combines with J gene TRBJ1-3; D gene unclear. The CDR3 is made up of 15 amino acids. Trimming shortened V by 0 bases and J by 4 bases, and 10 bases separated the two germline ends. Germline loops: CDR1 SGHAT, CDR2 FQNNGV. The DNA for the CDR3 is TGTGCCAGCAGCTTAGATCCGGTTGTAGGAAACACCATATATTTT. This translates into CASSLDPVVGNTIYF.